What follows are 20 T cell receptor beta chains derived from one specimen sequenced in a study of T-cell memory formation after mild COVID-19. TCRdb recomputed calls from the 5' RACE reads with MiXCR, one row per CDR3 protein. Among about 110,000 distinct CDR3 sequences listed, over 15% were seen once. The material sequenced was PBMCs or a T cell subset sorted from them (not recorded which). Receptor source: a man between 18 and 35 years old who had mild COVID-19 (a few samples of this study predate the infection). Cell type and time point are not known.

This chain uses TRBV27 with TRBJ2-3, with TRBD2 matching over 7 bases. The CDR3 sequence is 15 residues long. Germline V gene data show CDR1 as MNHEY and CDR2 as SMNVEV (reference sequence). The J segment lost 0 bases and the V segment lost 6 bases, leaving 6 bases of the junction unmatched. Here the CDR3 reads CASRLGGVSTDTQYF. The CDR3 coding sequence is TGTGCCAGCAGGTTGGGGGGGGTTAGCACAGATACGCAGTATTTT.

The chain recombines TRBV7-8 with TRBJ2-5, with D possibly TRBD2 on 6 matching bases. Germline loops: CDR1 SGHVS, CDR2 FQNEAQ. V gave up 6 bases and J gave up 3 bases, with 11 bases separating them. The CDR3 contains 13 residues. CDR3 bases: TGTGCCAGCAGACAAGGCGGGGAAGAGACCCAGTACTTC. It translates to CASRQGGEETQYF.

The chain joins TRBV7-2 to TRBJ1-6; D ambiguous. The CDR3 extends over 16 amino acids. Per the germline V gene, CDR1 is SGHTA and CDR2 is FQGNSA. V lost 1 base and J lost 7, with 14 bases in between. CDR3 coding DNA: TGTGCCAGCAGCTTAGGTAATGGGGTGAGGAATTCACCCCTCCACTTT. As protein: CASSLGNGVRNSPLHF.

The V and J genes are TRBV7-2 and TRBJ1-2; 9 bases fit TRBD1. The germline CDR1 and CDR2 sequences are SGHTA and FQGNSA. This CDR3 contains 14 residues. With V trimmed by 3 bases and J by 6 bases, 5 bases remained unmatched. CDR3 in DNA: TGTGCCAGCAGCTTGGGACAGGGAGCCCATGGCTACACCTTC. Protein product: CASSLGQGAHGYTF.

The chain carries TRBV4-3 and TRBJ2-2; the match to TRBD2 covers 7 bases. Looked up from germline, CDR1 is LGHNA and CDR2 is YSLEER. The CDR3 runs to 15 residues. Trimming at V came to 4 bases and at J to 1 base, leaving 3 bases not matched to a gene. CDR3 loop: CASSLKRGNTGELFF. The CDR3 DNA is TGCGCCAGCAGCCTAAAGCGGGGGAACACCGGGGAGCTGTTTTTT.

The V and J genes are TRBV7-9 and TRBJ2-5; D unclear. The CDR3 totals 14 residues. V gave up 3 bases and J gave up 3 bases, with 11 bases separating them. CDR1 SEHNR and CDR2 FQNEAQ come from the germline V gene (reference sequence). The DNA for the CDR3 is TGTGCCAGCAGCTTTGGTTGGCTGGAAGAGACCCAGTACTTC. Amino acids: CASSFGWLEETQYF. Full variable domain (outside the CDR3, taken from reference TRBV7-9 and TRBJ2-5): DTGVSQNPRHKITKRGQNVTFRCDPISEHNRLYWYRQTLGQGPEFLTYFQNEAQLEKSRLLSDRFSAERPKGSFSTLEIQRTEQGDSAMYLCASSFGWLEETQYFGPGTRLLVL.

The rearrangement uses TRBV25-1 and TRBJ2-6, with TRBD1 as a possible D gene (6 bases). V was trimmed by 4 bases and J by 0 bases, leaving 13 bases between them. The V gene's germline CDR1 is MGHDK and CDR2 SYGVNS. The CDR3 contains 17 residues. The CDR3 sequence is CASSADRTSSGANVLTF. The DNA for the CDR3 is TGTGCCAGCAGTGCCGACAGGACGAGCTCTGGGGCCAACGTCCTGACTTTC.

This clonotype was observed a few times. The chain links TRBV29-1 to TRBJ1-1, with D perhaps matching TRBD1 (5 bases). The CDR3 runs to 13 residues. Per the germline V gene, CDR1 is SQVTM and CDR2 is ANQGSEA. V gave up 1 base and J gave up 8 bases, with 14 bases separating them. CDR3 in amino acids: CSVEVGGGVEAFF. The CDR3 DNA reads TGCAGCGTTGAAGTTGGGGGTGGGGTGGAAGCTTTCTTT.

The chain links TRBV7-3 to TRBJ1-1; D not resolved. This CDR3 region has 13 residues. V was cut by 5 bases and J by 1 base, with 8 bases left in between. Germline CDR1 is SGHTA and CDR2 is FQGTGA. The CDR3 protein is CASSTQRNTEAFF. The CDR3 coding sequence is TGTGCCAGCAGCACTCAGCGGAACACTGAAGCTTTCTTT.

This chain connects TRBV4-3 to TRBJ1-2; D is possibly TRBD1 (5 bases). The germline V and J ends were trimmed by 3 bases and 8 bases, with 16 bases remaining between them. The CDR3 covers 14 residues. The V gene's germline CDR1 is LGHNA and CDR2 YSLEER. This CDR3 reads CASSQETGLGGYTF. CDR3 bases: TGCGCCAGCAGCCAGGAAACAGGTCTTGGGGGCTACACCTTC.

The V gene is TRBV5-4, the J gene TRBJ1-3; a possible D gene is TRBD1 (5 bases). CDR1 and CDR2 from the germline V gene are SGHNT and YYREEE (reference sequence). Trimming cost V 1 base and J 2 bases, with 10 bases left between them. This CDR3 has 15 residues. CDR3 loop: CASSLRGTAGNTIYF. CDR3 in DNA: TGTGCCAGCAGCTTGCGAGGGACGGCTGGAAACACCATATATTTT.

The V gene is TRBV24-1, the J gene TRBJ1-5; D is unclear. Germline V gene lookup returns CDR1 KGHDR and CDR2 SFDVKD. The CDR3 sequence is 13 residues long. The germline V and J ends were trimmed by 4 bases and 3 bases, with 6 bases remaining between them. The CDR3 DNA follows: TGTGCCACCAGTGACCAGGACAATCAGCCCCAGCATTTT. This gives the protein CATSDQDNQPQHF.

The chain joins TRBV27 to TRBJ2-7, with 7 nucleotides matching TRBD1. The CDR3 is made up of 14 amino acids. Germline CDR1 is MNHEY and CDR2 is SMNVEV (reference sequence). The J segment lost 2 bases and the V segment lost 5 bases, leaving 6 bases of the junction unmatched. The CDR3 spells CASSPRQGPYEQYV. CDR3 bases: TGTGCCAGCAGTCCTCGACAGGGTCCCTACGAGCAGTACGTC.

The V gene is TRBV5-1, the J gene TRBJ2-7; 8 bases agree with TRBD1. The CDR3 sequence is 15 residues long. V was clipped by 4 bases and J by 1 base; unmatched bases: 7. The germline V gene encodes CDR1 SGHRS and CDR2 YFSETQ. This CDR3 reads CASSPGQGHSYEQYF. CDR3 bases: TGCGCCAGCAGCCCAGGACAGGGTCATTCCTACGAGCAGTACTTC.

This clonotype was detected a few times. This chain connects TRBV11-2 to TRBJ2-6; TRBD1 matches 8 bases. With V trimmed by 6 bases and J by 0 bases, 7 bases remained unmatched. CDR3 length: 17 residues. The germline gives CDR1 SGHAT, CDR2 FQNNGV. CDR3 residues: CASSPGQAYSGANVLTF. The DNA of the CDR3 is TGTGCCAGCAGTCCGGGACAGGCCTACTCTGGGGCCAACGTCCTGACTTTC.

This chain's CDR3 is CASSYGPNYGYTF. For the CDR3, the DNA is TGTGCCAGCAGTTACGGACCTAACTATGGCTACACCTTC. The V gene is TRBV12-3 or TRBV12-4, the J gene TRBJ1-2; no firm D call. The CDR3 runs 13 residues. V lost 4 bases and J 0 bases, leaving 6 bases between the germline ends.

This chain links TRBV5-1 with TRBJ1-1; weak D call: TRBD1 (6 bases). Germline V gene lookup returns CDR1 SGHRS and CDR2 YFSETQ. The V end was cut by 6 bases, the J end by 1 base, with 13 bases between. The CDR3 is 14 residues long. CDR3 residues: CASNPRGGNTEAFF. The CDR3 nucleotides read TGCGCCAGCAACCCAAGGGGGGGGAACACTGAAGCTTTCTTT.

The J gene is TRBJ1-4, the V gene TRBV5-1; 7 bases are a match to TRBD1. Per germline, CDR1 SGHRS and CDR2 YFSETQ. V dropped 7 bases and J dropped 4; count of bases not matched to a gene: 4. The CDR3 runs 13 residues. CDR3 protein: CASRQGINEKLFF. Written as DNA, the CDR3 is TGCGCCAGCCGACAGGGCATTAATGAAAAACTGTTTTTT.

The chain is built from TRBV28 and TRBJ2-7, with D perhaps TRBD1 (6 bases). The length of the CDR3 is 11 residues. Between the trimmed V and J ends, which lost 3 bases and 6 bases, there was a span of 6 bases. From germline, CDR1 is MDHEN and CDR2 SYDVKM. The CDR3 region is CASSFRGEQYV. The CDR3 DNA follows: TGTGCCAGCAGTTTCAGGGGCGAGCAGTACGTC.

The CDR3: CSVEVWTSDREQFF. The CDR3 nucleotides read TGCAGCGTTGAGGTCTGGACTAGCGATCGTGAGCAGTTCTTC. The chain recombines TRBV29-1 with TRBJ2-1, with 9 positions matching TRBD2. V gave up 3 bases and J gave up 9 bases; unmatched junction bases: 9. This CDR3 region has 14 residues. Germline V lookup: CDR1 SQVTM, CDR2 ANQGSEA.